This TCR beta chain was sequenced during a study of T cells after yellow fever vaccination. This clonotype was seen a handful of times. Its antigen is not identified. Study results and caveats: Contamination of FACS-sorted repertoires by abundant clonotypes from the bulk population could occur. Weaker overall was a secondary response that nonetheless peaked faster, on day 5 versus 15.

The study made its TCR cDNA through 5'RACE template switching. That step introduced a universal primer site along with UMIs. In TCRdb, the 5' RACE reads were re-called with MiXCR into one record per CDR3 protein. In the table there are 510,000 or so distinct CDR3 sequences, about 19% of which are singletons. Germline CDR1 reads LGHNT; CDR2 reads FRNRAP. This CDR3 is built from 12 residues. The germline V and J ends were trimmed by 5 bases and 4 bases, with 5 bases remaining between them. The specimen was PBMCs, collected 15 days after the yellow fever booster vaccination. The clonotype comes from a man aged 25-45 years who received the YFV17D yellow fever vaccine. The chain recombines TRBV12-5 with TRBJ2-2, with no clear D. The CDR3 protein is CASGAPTGELFF. CDR3 coding DNA: TGTGCTAGTGGTGCCCCCACCGGGGAGCTGTTTTTT.